This T cell receptor beta chain is from a study of shared clonotypes between healthy human individuals (TCRdb year 2020). Some background on the complete study: Two women and a few men aged 18 to 49 years were included in the cohort. Leukapheresis yielded between about 0.8 and 9.5 billion PBMCs per donor. To estimate repertoire size and how much clonotypes are shared between individuals, the study performed deep sequencing of blood TCR repertoires from roughly five healthy adults. For each donor, CD4 naive and CD4 memory were each run on three plates, CD8 naive on two plates, and CD8 memory on one plate. To increase sequencing depth and limit assay-specific biases, different laboratories used diverse techniques to prepare libraries and sequence TCR repertoires.

General study outcomes and caveats: Rarefaction of sorted-subset datasets indicated incomplete sequencing despite the large sequencing depth. The small number of donors limited the genetic and exposure-history diversity represented. Higher generation probabilities were observed for clonotypes shared by all four sorted-subset donors than for non-shared clonotypes. Only blood was sampled, and tissue TCR repertoires likely differ from those in blood. Estimated clonotype richness was generally larger for naive than for memory subsets. Sharing across four donors was observed for approximately 5% of naive CD4, 3% to 4% of naive CD8, about 2.3% of memory CD4, and around 0.4% of memory CD8 clonotypes. Pairwise subsampling indicated that sequencing depth was expected to affect the degree of clonotype sharing among donors.

For the CD8 naive samples, CD45RO-negative cells were positively selected for CCR7, yielding a CD45RA+CCR7+ population from which TemRA cells were excluded. The donors were healthy, HIV-negative adults with no recently reported acute infections or vaccinations. All donors were Caucasian adults living in Nashville, Tennessee, USA. Blood was obtained by leukapheresis, after which PBMCs were separated by Ficoll-Histopaque density gradient centrifugation and cryopreserved in liquid nitrogen vapor phase. Analytical flow cytometry was used to check the purity and quantity of every magnetically sorted T cell population. Genomic DNA was isolated from every sorted fraction and measured by UV absorbance on a Nanodrop 2000c. TCR CDR3 regions were amplified from genomic DNA by multiplex PCR using the deep immunoSEQ assay. Genomic DNA extracted from each cell subset was distributed evenly over all wells of several immunoSEQ 96-well plates, and each plate served as one replicate. For sorted subsets, approximately 190 ng genomic DNA, equal to 30,000 to 35,000 T cell genomes, was loaded into each replicate PCR. The purified libraries were quantified using a Qubit 3.0 fluorometer, sized with a Bioanalyzer 2100, and then quantified again using the KAPA Library Quantification kit. Every immunoSEQ 96-well plate was sequenced on a separate single-read 150-cycle Illumina NextSeq 550 flow cell. In the paper's pipeline: The immunoSEQ output contained only junctional sequences without quality scores, so filtering could not match that applied to full-length reads. To assign V/J genes and CDR3, sequences were annotated against IMGT germline references using PyIR, a Python wrapper for IgBLAST v1.9. Reads were removed for weak V/J assignments (E-value above 1e-6), missing CDR3, stop codons, out-of-frame junctions, or ambiguous translated residues. V3J clonotypes were defined as sequences sharing an identical inferred V gene, J gene, and CDR3 amino acid sequence. Percentage overlap between repertoires was calculated by dividing the number of shared unique clonotypes by the size of the smaller repertoire. Three approaches were used to assess repertoire richness: RTK rarefaction, the Chao1 estimator, and Recon v2.1 estimates of unobserved clonotypes. Generation probabilities were computed with OLGA for all TCRbeta clonotypes obtained by the gDNA method from several donors. This is the immuneACCESS table as TCRdb keeps it, with only in-frame sequences that have V and J called. A part of the clones is gone; compared with another copy, unresolved V genes explain less than half, and the rest is unexplained. Clone size and V and J calls were adopted from that table, with D and trimming inferred from the DNA. This sample has 2 million to 2.5 million clones in its table, and 93% of those were observed once. 1.5% to 2% of the sample comes from the top ten.

Points on this clone: Its antigen target is currently unknown. Per-base quality was not reported, and no clone a single base away is much larger than it.

The sample comprised naive CD8+ T cells from PBMCs. This sample's cell subset or site label indicates: CD45RA+CCR7+. The TCR comes from a young man in good health. Some clones in this sample may be carry-over from other donors' samples.

The nucleotide sequence is given as TGTGCCAGCAGTTACTCGAGGACAGGGGTCTATGGCTACACCTTC. Its amino acids are CASSYSRTGVYGYTF. The V gene is TRBV6-5 and the J gene is TRBJ1-2; 9 central nucleotides agree with TRBD1. CDR1 MNHEY and CDR2 SVGAGI are derived from the germline V gene. V has 0 bases trimmed and J has 4 bases trimmed; junction bases matching no gene number 3. The CDR3, cysteine through phenylalanine, is 15 amino acids long. Only the CDR3 portion is preserved as DNA: 45 bases, with reading frame beginning at the first base.